What follows is one TCR beta chain and its context. Using immunoSEQ multiplex PCR, the repertoire was profiled, and TCRdb retains in-frame clones only, with some absent. The data show about 190,000 clones, 76% seen once. This sample was taken from a study of blood T cell repertoires in COVID-19. Looking at the study overall: Acute and convalescent COVID-19 specimens originated in the United States, Italy and Spain.

The CDR3 runs 16 residues. Germline-derived CDR1 and CDR2 are SGHVS and FNYEAQ. The germline V and J ends were trimmed by 2 bases and 0 bases, with 13 bases remaining between them. Participants were aged roughly 18 to 90 years, lived in 25 or so US areas, and enrolled virtually. Participants were placed into cohorts based on the clinical history they reported. Source material: PBMCs or T cells enriched from blood (not recorded which). The receptor comes from a woman aged 50 to 60 with acute COVID-19. V usage is TRBV7-6 and J usage is TRBJ1-1, with D maybe TRBD1 (6 bases). CDR3 DNA sequence: TGTGCCAGCAGCTTAAGAGGACAGCTCATGAACACTGAAGCTTTCTTT. Translating it yields CASSLRGQLMNTEAFF.